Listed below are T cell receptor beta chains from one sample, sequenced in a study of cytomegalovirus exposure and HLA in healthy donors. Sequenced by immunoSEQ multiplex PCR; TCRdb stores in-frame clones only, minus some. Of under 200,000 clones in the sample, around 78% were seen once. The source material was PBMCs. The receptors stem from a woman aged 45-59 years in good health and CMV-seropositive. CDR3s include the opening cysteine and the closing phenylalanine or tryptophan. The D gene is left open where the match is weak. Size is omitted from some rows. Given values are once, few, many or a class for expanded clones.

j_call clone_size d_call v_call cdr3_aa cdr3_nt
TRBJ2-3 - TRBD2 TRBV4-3 CASSPKHHTSGQDTQYF TGCGCCAGCAGCCCCAAACACCACACTAGCGGCCAAGATACGCAGTATTTT
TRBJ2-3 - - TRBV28 CASSSSGIASTDTQYF TGTGCCAGCAGTTCGAGCGGTATAGCTAGCACAGATACGCAGTATTTT
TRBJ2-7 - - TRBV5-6 CASSLGYQGRYEQYF TGTGCCAGCAGCTTGGGGTACCAGGGGCGCTACGAGCAGTACTTC
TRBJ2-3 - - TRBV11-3 CASAMRGGGTDTQYF TGTGCCAGCGCTATGAGGGGGGGCGGTACAGATACACAGTATTTT
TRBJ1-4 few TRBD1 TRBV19 CASKRDRGEKLFF TGTGCCAGTAAAAGGGACAGGGGTGAAAAACTGTTTTTT
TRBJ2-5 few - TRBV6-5 CASGGQGAQGTQYF TGTGCCAGCGGAGGGCAGGGTGCCCAAGGGACCCAGTACTTC
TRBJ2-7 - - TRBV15 CATSRDTGDEQYF TGTGCCACCAGCAGAGATACCGGGGACGAGCAGTACTTC
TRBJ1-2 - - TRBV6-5 CASSYDRSYGYTF TGTGCCAGCAGTTACGACAGAAGCTATGGCTACACCTTC
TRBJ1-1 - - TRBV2 CASSLSNTEAFF TGTGCCAGCAGTCTTTCCAACACTGAAGCTTTCTTT
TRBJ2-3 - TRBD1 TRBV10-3 CAIRTGTGTDTQYF TGTGCCATCAGAACCGGGACAGGGACAGATACGCAGTATTTT
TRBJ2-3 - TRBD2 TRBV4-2 CASSQTSGRTDTQYF TGTGCCAGCAGCCAAACTAGCGGGAGAACAGATACGCAGTATTTT
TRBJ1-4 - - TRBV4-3 CASSPSGSTNEKLFF TGCGCCAGCAGCCCATCAGGGTCAACTAATGAAAAACTGTTTTTT